This T cell receptor (beta chain) comes out of a study of Ad26.COV2.S vaccination and SARS-CoV-2 variants. Some clones are missing from TCRdb's copy, which holds only in-frame ones; the method was immunoSEQ multiplex PCR. The sample consists of approximately 300,000 clones, just over 85% of them appearing once. The CDR3 is made up of 16 amino acids. Sample treatment: 15 to 20 received Ad26.COV2.S at low or high dose, single or two shots; five or six received placebo; per-sample allocation not given. Each sample was drawn 63 days after the first injection (of vaccine or placebo). This TCR was sampled from a person between 18 and 65 years old who received the Ad26.COV2.S COVID-19 vaccine or a placebo. Sequencing used peripheral blood, obtained in a trial of Ad26.COV2.S vaccine versus placebo. The chain uses TRBV12-2 and TRBJ2-4. TRBV12-2 is reported as a pseudogene. The DNA for the CDR3 is TGTGCAAGTCGCCACGCTTTAGGGCAGGAGAAAAACATTCAGTACTTC. Its protein is CASRHALGQEKNIQYF.